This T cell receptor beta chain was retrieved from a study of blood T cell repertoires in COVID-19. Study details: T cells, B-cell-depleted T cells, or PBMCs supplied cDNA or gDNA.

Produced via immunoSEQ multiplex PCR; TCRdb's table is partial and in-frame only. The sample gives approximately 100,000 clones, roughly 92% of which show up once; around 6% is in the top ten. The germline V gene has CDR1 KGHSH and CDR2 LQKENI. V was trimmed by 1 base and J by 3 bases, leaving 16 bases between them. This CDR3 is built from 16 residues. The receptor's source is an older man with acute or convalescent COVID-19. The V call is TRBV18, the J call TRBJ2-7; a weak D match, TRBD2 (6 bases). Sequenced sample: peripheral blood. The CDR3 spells CASSPQGGVFFYEQYF. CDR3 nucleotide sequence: TGTGCCAGCTCACCACAAGGCGGGGTCTTTTTCTACGAGCAGTACTTC.